The rows below give T cell receptor beta chains drawn from one sample of a study of blood T cell repertoires in COVID-19. The assay was immunoSEQ multiplex PCR, and TCRdb's table has in-frame clones only and misses some. The sample has fewer than 250,000 clones; about four fifths are singletons. The sequenced sample consisted of PBMCs or T cells enriched from blood (not recorded which). These TCRs come from a woman aged 35 to 49 who had been exposed to COVID-19. Each CDR3 is given without its conserved first and last residue. Only some rows state a clone size, as once, few, many or a class for expanded clones.

>-|TRBJ2-1|13|TRBV7-2
ASSLSGSSYNEQF
>once|TRBJ1-1|12|TRBV12-5
ASGRSGENTEAF
>-|TRBJ2-5|12|TRBV3-1/TRBV3-2
ASSQGTIQETQY
>-|TRBJ2-2|12|TRBV5-5
ASSGTGYGGELF
>-|TRBJ1-6|16|TRBV19
ASSPGQGNSILNSPLH
>-|TRBJ2-5|11|TRBV7-2
ASIPVGRETQY
>-|TRBJ2-1|13|TRBV4-3
ASSQSRGAYNEQF
>-|TRBJ2-3|14|TRBV24-1
ATSDSGTSDQATQY
>-|TRBJ2-1|11|TRBV2
ASSEIETGEQF
>few|TRBJ2-7|12|TRBV6-2/TRBV6-3
ASRPGLPAYEQY
>-|TRBJ2-1|14|TRBV6-7
ASSPTGTSSYNEQF
>few|TRBJ1-6|12|TRBV3-1/TRBV3-2
ASSGRDLNSPLH
>-|TRBJ2-2|14|TRBV7-2
ASSQMGIANTGELF
>-|TRBJ2-1|12|TRBV5-1
ASSFGVSYNEQF
>-|TRBJ1-3|13|TRBV7-2
ASSLQGNSGNTIY
>-|TRBJ1-4|11|TRBV12-3/TRBV12-4
ASSLQGFEKLF
>once|TRBJ1-1|13|TRBV18
ASSPPQGTNTEAF
>-|TRBJ2-3|14|TRBV27
ASSSYSPDFTDTQY
>few|TRBJ1-2|14|TRBV13
ASSPRFGGKNYGYT
>-|TRBJ1-6|13|TRBV5-1
ASSLRQVGNSPLH
>few|TRBJ1-5|13|TRBV6-5
ASSNYRELGQPQH
>-|TRBJ1-5|16|TRBV4-1
ASSRENSGTGLGWPQH
>-|TRBJ1-6|12|TRBV11-1
ASSRSGNNSPLH
>-|TRBJ1-1|14|TRBV13
ASSLDRGELNTEAF
>-|TRBJ1-2|11|TRBV19
ASSMAGIVGYT
>-|TRBJ2-7|13|TRBV27
ASRKFSGGHYEQY
>-|TRBJ1-4|15|TRBV7-9
ASSLAKTALTGEKLF
>-|TRBJ1-2|12|TRBV11-1
ASSPGTGEYGYT
>-|TRBJ1-5|13|TRBV19
ASSNDRGGNQPQH
>few|TRBJ1-2|10|TRBV28
ASSPGPYGYT
>-|TRBJ1-2|10|TRBV30
ACNRGGYGYT
>-|TRBJ1-2|12|TRBV6-2/TRBV6-3
ASSLAGGADGYT
>-|TRBJ2-3|13|TRBV30
AWSAGQGAADTQY
>-|TRBJ1-5|13|TRBV28
ASSLQGGPNQPQH
>-|TRBJ1-5|14|TRBV30
AWSVQGRASNQPQH
>-|TRBJ2-3|14|TRBV5-5
ASSFLRQVFGDTQY
>few|TRBJ1-6|12|TRBV27
ASSLDRGNSPLH